Listed here are 17 T cell receptor beta chains from one sample, sequenced in a study of blood T cell repertoires in COVID-19. Profiled with immunoSEQ multiplex PCR; TCRdb holds only in-frame clones, not every one. The data contain approximately 71,000 clones, over 65% of them singletons. Sequencing was carried out using peripheral blood. Every receptor here comes from a human donor in a cohort sampled during active COVID-19.

This clone has a handful of counts. This chain joins TRBV25-1 and TRBJ1-6; 7 bases are a match to TRBD1. Germline V gene lookup returns CDR1 MGHDK and CDR2 SYGVNS. The CDR3 extends over 14 amino acids. Unmatched junction bases numbered 6, after V lost 4 bases and J lost 9 bases. The CDR3 protein is CASSVSGGGSPLHF. CDR3 coding DNA: TGTGCCAGCAGTGTCTCAGGGGGTGGTTCACCCCTCCACTTT.

The CDR3 DNA follows: TGCGCCAGCAGCTCGGGAGGCGGGAGGGTCTCCTACAATGAGCAGTTCTTC. This gives the protein CASSSGGGRVSYNEQFF. The chain links TRBV5-1 to TRBJ2-1; TRBD2 aligns across 9 bases. Looked up from germline, CDR1 is SGHRS and CDR2 is YFSETQ. J gave up 0 bases and V 3 bases, and 7 bases lay outside the gene matches. The CDR3 runs 17 residues.

This clone has a single count. DNA for the CDR3: TGTGCAAGTCGCCCCCTACTAGCGGGAGTCACCGGGGAGCTGTTTTTT. This codes for CASRPLLAGVTGELFF. J is TRBJ2-2 and V is TRBV12-2; the DNA was not used to check the table's D call, TRBD2. TRBV12-2 is designated a pseudogene. The CDR3 has 16 amino acids.

This chain connects TRBV7-8 to TRBJ2-1; 7 bases line up with TRBD2. J gave up 3 bases and V 2 bases, and 4 bases lay outside the gene matches. Germline V lookup: CDR1 SGHVS, CDR2 FQNEAQ. This CDR3 spans 15 amino acids. CDR3 residues: CASSLRLADYNEQFF. DNA of the CDR3: TGTGCCAGCAGCTTAAGGCTAGCGGACTACAATGAGCAGTTCTTC. Looking up the rest from reference TRBV7-8 and TRBJ2-1 gives the full variable domain: GAGVSQSPRYKVAKRGQDVALRCDPISGHVSLFWYQQALGQGPEFLTYFQNEAQLDKSGLPSDRFFAERPEGSVSTLKIQRTQQEDSAVYLCASSLRLADYNEQFFGPGTRLTVL.

This clone was counted a few times. The chain joins TRBV27 to TRBJ1-1; 9 nucleotides match TRBD1. The CDR3 spans 14 residues. The J segment lost 4 bases and the V segment lost 6 bases, leaving 6 bases of the junction unmatched. CDR1 and CDR2 from the germline V gene are MNHEY and SMNVEV (reference sequence). The CDR3 DNA reads as TGTGCCAGCAGCTACCTGACAGGGGGCACTGAAGCTTTCTTT. This gives the protein CASSYLTGGTEAFF.

This clone was counted a single time. V gene TRBV20-1 combines with J gene TRBJ1-6, with 8 bases identical to TRBD1. The V and J ends lost 3 bases and 9 bases, in that order; junction bases with no gene match: 10. The CDR3 contains 15 residues. The germline CDR1 and CDR2 sequences are DFQATT and SNEGSKA (reference sequence). The CDR3 nucleotides are TGCAGTGCTAGTCTTCAGGGGGCTCCCAGTTCACCCCTCCACTTT. Translated: CSASLQGAPSSPLHF.

Here the CDR3 reads CASSLIAGGPSSEQFF. The CDR3 nucleotides read TGTGCCAGCAGCTTAATAGCGGGGGGGCCGTCGAGTGAGCAGTTCTTC. The chain employs TRBV5-5 and TRBJ2-1; 11 bases agree with TRBD2. This CDR3 has 16 residues. V lost 2 bases to trimming and J lost 9 bases; unmatched junction nucleotides: 10. Germline-derived CDR1 and CDR2 are SGHKS and YYEKEE (reference sequence).

The V and J genes are TRBV29-1 and TRBJ2-7; possible D gene TRBD1, 6 bases. V lost 3 bases and J lost 0, with 15 bases in between. This CDR3 is 15 amino acids long. Germline-derived CDR1 and CDR2 are SQVTM and ANQGSEA. CDR3 coding DNA: TGCAGCGTTGAGTCGGTGGGCAGGGGCTCCTACGAGCAGTACTTC. Encoded protein: CSVESVGRGSYEQYF.

J is TRBJ2-1 and V is TRBV29-1; 12 bases map to TRBD2. Germline CDR1 is SQVTM and CDR2 is ANQGSEA. This CDR3 has 16 amino acids. Trimming cost V 7 bases and J 0 bases; bases outside gene matches: 7. The CDR3 spells CSGGTSGLSSYNEQFF. The CDR3 DNA reads TGCAGCGGGGGGACTAGCGGGCTGAGCTCCTACAATGAGCAGTTCTTC.

This rearrangement joins TRBV29-1 to TRBJ2-5; 8 nucleotides agree with TRBD1. The V gene's germline CDR1 is SQVTM and CDR2 ANQGSEA. The CDR3 covers 13 residues. Germline trimming cut 4 bases from V and 4 bases from J; bases unmatched to any gene: 5. The CDR3 loop reads CSVGTRGLETQYF. The CDR3 DNA sequence: TGCAGCGTTGGGACCAGGGGGCTAGAGACCCAGTACTTC.

This chain connects TRBV11-2 to TRBJ1-1; 7 nucleotides agree with TRBD1. The trim removed 7 bases at V and 1 base at J, leaving 12 bases unmatched. The germline V gene encodes CDR1 SGHAT and CDR2 FQNNGV. This CDR3 is 16 amino acids long. This CDR3 is CASTQETGQPNTEAFF. The CDR3 DNA reads as TGTGCCAGCACCCAGGAGACGGGACAGCCGAACACTGAAGCTTTCTTT.

V and J are TRBV19 and TRBJ1-3; weak D call: TRBD1 (5 bases). CDR3 length: 15 amino acids. Germline V gene lookup returns CDR1 LNHDA and CDR2 SQIVND (reference sequence). The germline V and J ends were trimmed by 5 bases and 0 bases, with 11 bases remaining between them. Here the CDR3 reads CASSFDSTSGNTIYF. CDR3 nucleotide sequence: TGTGCCAGTAGTTTCGACAGTACCTCTGGAAACACCATATATTTT.

The V gene is TRBV14, the J gene TRBJ2-1; 9 bases line up with TRBD1. Germline values: CDR1 SGHDN, CDR2 FVKESK. V gave up 4 bases and J gave up 0 bases; unmatched junction bases: 1. CDR3 length: 15 residues. CDR3 residues: CASSLTGGSYNEQFF. In DNA, the CDR3 is TGTGCCAGCAGCCTGACAGGGGGCTCCTACAATGAGCAGTTCTTC.

The V gene is TRBV6-5, the J gene TRBJ1-3; D uncertain. Trimming pared 0 bases from V and 0 bases from J, leaving 9 bases between. There are 16 residues in the CDR3. Germline V gene sequence: CDR1 MNHEY, CDR2 SVGAGI. This chain's CDR3 is CASSYSGGASGNTIYF. The CDR3 DNA reads as TGTGCCAGCAGTTACTCCGGCGGCGCCTCTGGAAACACCATATATTTT.

The genes are TRBV9 and TRBJ2-2; TRBD1 matches 7 bases. V lost 3 bases to trimming and J lost 1 base; unmatched junction nucleotides: 3. The V gene's germline CDR1 is SGDLS and CDR2 YYNGEE. This CDR3 has 15 amino acids. CDR3 sequence (DNA): TGTGCCAGCAGCGAGGGGACAGTGAACACCGGGGAGCTGTTTTTT. Translation: CASSEGTVNTGELFF.

The chain recombines TRBV7-6 with TRBJ2-7, with TRBD1 matching over 7 bases. The CDR3 has 13 amino acids. Trimming took 6 bases from V and 6 from J; bases not matched to a gene: 8. Germline CDR1 reads SGHVS; CDR2 reads FNYEAQ. CDR3: CASSFQRGLEQYF. The CDR3 bases are TGTGCCAGCAGTTTTCAAAGGGGGCTCGAGCAGTACTTC.

This clone was found a few times. This chain connects TRBV7-2 to TRBJ2-7, with 10 nucleotides matching TRBD1. The CDR3 sequence is 16 residues long. Trimming at V came to 5 bases and at J to 2 bases, leaving 9 bases not matched to a gene. The V gene's germline CDR1 is SGHTA and CDR2 FQGNSA. As DNA, the CDR3 is TGTGCCAGCAGCCTGGCCGGGACAGGGGACCCCTACGAGCAGTACTTC. It specifies CASSLAGTGDPYEQYF.